The clone carrying this T cell receptor (beta chain) occurred once. The CDR3 covers 13 residues. The trim removed 2 bases at V and 3 bases at J, leaving 2 bases unmatched. The germline V gene has CDR1 SGHRS and CDR2 YFSETQ. These data are taken from a study of blood T cell repertoires in COVID-19. Profiled with immunoSEQ multiplex PCR; TCRdb holds only in-frame clones, not every one. The data hold about 480,000 clones, with around nine tenths observed a single time. The TCR was taken from a woman in her thirties or forties who had recovered from COVID-19. The chain links TRBV5-1 to TRBJ2-7, with 7 bases aligning to TRBD2. Sequencing was done on a sample of PBMCs or T cells enriched from blood (not recorded which). The CDR3 DNA is TGCGCCAGCAGCTTAACTAGCGACTACGAGCAGTACTTC. Its protein is CASSLTSDYEQYF.